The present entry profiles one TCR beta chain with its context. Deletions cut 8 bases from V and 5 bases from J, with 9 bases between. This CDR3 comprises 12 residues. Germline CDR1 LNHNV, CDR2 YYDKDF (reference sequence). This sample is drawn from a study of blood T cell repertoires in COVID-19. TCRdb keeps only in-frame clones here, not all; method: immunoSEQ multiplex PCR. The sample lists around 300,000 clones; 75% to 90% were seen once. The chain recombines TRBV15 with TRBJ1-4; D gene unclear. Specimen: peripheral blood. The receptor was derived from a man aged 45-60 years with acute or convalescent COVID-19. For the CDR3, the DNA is TGTGCCACCGGGAGGAGAAATGAAAAACTGTTTTTT. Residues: CATGRRNEKLFF.